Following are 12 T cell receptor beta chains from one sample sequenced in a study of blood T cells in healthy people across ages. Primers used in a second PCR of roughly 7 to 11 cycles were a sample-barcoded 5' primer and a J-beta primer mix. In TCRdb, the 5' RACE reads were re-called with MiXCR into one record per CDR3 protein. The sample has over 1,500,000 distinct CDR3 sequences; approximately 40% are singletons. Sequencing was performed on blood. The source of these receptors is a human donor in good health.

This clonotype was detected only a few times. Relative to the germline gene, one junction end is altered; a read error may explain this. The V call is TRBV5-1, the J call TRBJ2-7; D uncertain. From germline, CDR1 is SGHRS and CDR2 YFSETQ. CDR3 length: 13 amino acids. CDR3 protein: CTSSLVVGYEQYF. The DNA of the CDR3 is TGCACCAGCAGCTTGGTGGTAGGCTACGAGCAGTACTTC.

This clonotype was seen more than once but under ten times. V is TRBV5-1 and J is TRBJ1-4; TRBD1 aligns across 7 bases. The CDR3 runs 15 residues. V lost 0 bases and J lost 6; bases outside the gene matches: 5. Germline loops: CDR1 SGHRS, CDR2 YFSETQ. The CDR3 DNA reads TGCGCCAGCAGCTTGGTACAGGGGCTGGATGAAAAACTGTTTTTT. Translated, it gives CASSLVQGLDEKLFF.

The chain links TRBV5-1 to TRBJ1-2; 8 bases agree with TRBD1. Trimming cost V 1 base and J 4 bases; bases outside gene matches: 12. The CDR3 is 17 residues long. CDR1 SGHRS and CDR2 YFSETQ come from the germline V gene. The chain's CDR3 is CASSLLDRVLGSYGYTF. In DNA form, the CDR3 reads TGCGCCAGCAGCTTGTTGGACAGGGTTTTGGGGAGCTATGGCTACACCTTC.

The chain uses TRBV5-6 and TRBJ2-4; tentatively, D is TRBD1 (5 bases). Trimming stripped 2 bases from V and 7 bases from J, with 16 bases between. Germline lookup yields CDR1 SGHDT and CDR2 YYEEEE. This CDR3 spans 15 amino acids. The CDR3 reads CASSFFAQVGNIQYF. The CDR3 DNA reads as TGTGCCAGCAGCTTTTTTGCACAGGTCGGGAACATTCAGTACTTC.

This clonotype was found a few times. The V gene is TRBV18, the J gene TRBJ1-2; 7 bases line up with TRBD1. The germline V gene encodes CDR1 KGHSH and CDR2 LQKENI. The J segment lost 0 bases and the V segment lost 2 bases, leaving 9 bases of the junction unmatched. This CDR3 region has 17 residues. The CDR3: CASSPLSQGNTNYGYTF. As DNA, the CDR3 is TGTGCCAGCTCACCATTATCACAGGGGAACACTAACTATGGCTACACCTTC.

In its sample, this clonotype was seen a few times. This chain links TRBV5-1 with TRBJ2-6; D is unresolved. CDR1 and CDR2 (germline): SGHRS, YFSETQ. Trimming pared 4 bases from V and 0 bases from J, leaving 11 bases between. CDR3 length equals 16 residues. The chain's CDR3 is CASSTSGVSGANVLTF. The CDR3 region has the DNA TGCGCCAGCAGCACATCAGGAGTCTCTGGGGCCAACGTCCTGACTTTC.

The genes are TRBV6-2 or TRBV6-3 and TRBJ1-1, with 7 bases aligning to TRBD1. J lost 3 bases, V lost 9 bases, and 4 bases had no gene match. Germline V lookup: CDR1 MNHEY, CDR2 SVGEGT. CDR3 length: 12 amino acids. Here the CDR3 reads CASTGVDTEAFF. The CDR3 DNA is TGTGCCAGTACAGGGGTCGACACTGAAGCTTTCTTT.

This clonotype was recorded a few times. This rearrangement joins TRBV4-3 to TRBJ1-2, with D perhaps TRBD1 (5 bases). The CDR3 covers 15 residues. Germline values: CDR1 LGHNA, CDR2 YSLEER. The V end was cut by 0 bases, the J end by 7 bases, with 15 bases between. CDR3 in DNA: TGCGCCAGCAGCCAAGAAGTGGTCACAGGACTTGGCTACACCTTC. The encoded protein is CASSQEVVTGLGYTF.

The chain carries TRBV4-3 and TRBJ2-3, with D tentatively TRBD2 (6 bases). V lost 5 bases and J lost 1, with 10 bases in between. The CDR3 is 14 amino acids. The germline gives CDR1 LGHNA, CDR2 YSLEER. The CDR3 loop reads CASSWEVGTDTQYF. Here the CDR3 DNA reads TGCGCCAGCAGCTGGGAGGTGGGCACAGATACGCAGTATTTT.

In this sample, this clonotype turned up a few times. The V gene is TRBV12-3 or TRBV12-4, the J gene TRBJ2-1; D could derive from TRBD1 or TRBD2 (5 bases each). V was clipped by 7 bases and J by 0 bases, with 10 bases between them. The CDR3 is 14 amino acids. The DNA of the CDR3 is TGTGCCAGCATGGGGGTACGCTCCTACAATGAGCAGTTCTTC. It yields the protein CASMGVRSYNEQFF.

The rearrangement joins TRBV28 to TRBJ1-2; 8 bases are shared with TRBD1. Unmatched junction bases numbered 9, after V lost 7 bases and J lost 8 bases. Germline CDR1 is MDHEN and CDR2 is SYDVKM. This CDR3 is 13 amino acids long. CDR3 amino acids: CASTIQGAGGYTF. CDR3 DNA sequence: TGTGCCAGCACCATTCAGGGGGCGGGCGGCTACACCTTC.

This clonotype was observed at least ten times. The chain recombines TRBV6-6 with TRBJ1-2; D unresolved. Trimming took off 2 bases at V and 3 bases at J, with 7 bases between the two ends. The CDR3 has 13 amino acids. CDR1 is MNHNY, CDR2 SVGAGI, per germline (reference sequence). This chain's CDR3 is CASSYPSDYGYTF. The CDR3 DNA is TGTGCCAGCAGTTACCCTAGTGACTATGGCTACACCTTC.